This T cell receptor beta chain was recovered during a study of neoadjuvant anti-PD-1 for oral cavity cancer (dated by TCRdb to the early 2020s). About the study as a whole: Three to four biweekly doses of nivolumab at 3 mg/kg were mostly administered to patients before curative-intent surgical resection. A fourth nivolumab dose was given around day 43 to patients without progression, and definitive surgical resection was performed in those patients on days 50-56. Under RECIST 1.1, patients with complete response, partial response or stable disease were classed as responders, and patients with progression were classed as non-responders. The parent correlative cohort had about a dozen patients and a response rate of 30% to 35%.

For deep sequencing, PBMC libraries mostly used around 0.45 ug of input genomic DNA, with six replicates for each sample. The immunoSEQ hsTCRbeta kit was used to prepare TCRbeta libraries, following the manufacturer's instructions. An Illumina NovaSeq 6000 S4 flow cell was used to sequence the final libraries, which had first been combined to 3 nM. The study's own analysis went as follows. The immunoSEQ Analyzer handled quality control and preprocessing of the raw data. The analysis was limited to productive rearrangements, and each clonotype was defined by a unique CDR3 amino acid sequence. Using the R package tcR, the researchers computed the Gini-Simpson index as their estimate of repertoire clonality. Student's t test was used to compare Gini indices, and Pearson correlation was used to assess associations with tumor size change. The immuneACCESS repertoire file appears here via TCRdb, limited to in-frame rearrangements. These files lack a portion of the clones; in checked studies, under half of the deficit traces to unresolved V genes, and the cause of the others is not known. That table gives V, J and clone size, and the DNA gave D and trimming. A total of about 80,000 clones appear in this sample, about four fifths of them only once. Jointly, the top ten make up around 3.2% of the sample.

Points on this clone: Its antigen has not been determined. No clone much larger than this one lies a single base away; base qualities are absent.

Overall results and qualifications from the work: Only a few patients per response group were included in the TCR analyses, and the authors called for validation in larger cohorts. Within PBMCs, T cell clonality (Gini index) was significantly higher in non-responders than responders after neoadjuvant nivolumab. Higher pretreatment blood Treg/Th17 ratios correlated with higher pretreatment blood TCRbeta clonality and lower post-treatment tumor TCRbeta clonality.

The junction carries 20 bases between V and J, which are trimmed by 9 bases and 2 bases respectively. The CDR3 holds 15 amino acids from the cysteine to the phenylalanine. The kept DNA is CDR3 alone, 45 bases in frame from the first base. Via the germline V gene, CDR1 is SNHLY and CDR2 FYNNEI. The label giving this sample's time point can be read as: before neoadjuvant nivolumab. Patients were newly diagnosed with stage II-IVA oral cavity squamous cell carcinoma and had received no prior systemic or radiation treatment. The cohort consisted of patients with HPV-negative, locally advanced oral cavity squamous cell carcinoma. No culture maintenance or expansion was done, as the peripheral blood mononuclear cells went straight to analysis. The samples were drawn from a longitudinal correlative study tied to a single-arm phase II trial testing neoadjuvant nivolumab in oral cavity squamous cell carcinoma. Genomic DNA-based TCRbeta sequencing was performed on subject-matched pre- and post-treatment PBMCs and tumors from three responders and three non-responders. Peripheral blood mononuclear cells were collected before nivolumab treatment and again after treatment, at the time of surgery. The Maxwell RSC DNA from Cells kit was used to extract genomic DNA from PBMCs.

The sequence came from a person aged 35 to 85 with oral cavity squamous cell carcinoma. The material sequenced was PBMCs, taken before nivolumab (anti-PD-1) treatment. The sequence joins TRBV2 to TRBJ2-7, and possibly TRBD1, on 6 matching bases. The nucleotides read TGTGCCAGAAGCCCCCTAAGGACAGAAACCTACGAGCAGTACTTC. This codes for CARSPLRTETYEQYF.